The 16 T cell receptor beta chains presented below share a single source sample, sequenced in a study of Tregs in tolerant kidney transplant recipients. Only in-frame clones appear in the TCRdb table, and some are missing; sequencing was by immunoSEQ multiplex PCR. Found here are roughly 69,000 clones, less than 98% of them singletons; the top ten hold 0.34%. Sequences were derived from Tregs from blood, sampled before the transplant. All receptors come from a human donor who received a combined kidney and bone marrow transplant.

This CDR3 is CASSPSGGGGELFF. CDR3 DNA: TGTGCCAGCAGCCCCTCTGGGGGAGGAGGGGAGCTGTTTTTT. V gene TRBV7-9 combines with J gene TRBJ2-2; tentative D call: TRBD2 (6 bases). The V gene lost 5 bases and the J gene lost 8 bases, with 15 bases spanning the gap. The CDR3 runs to 14 residues. CDR1 is SEHNR, CDR2 FQNEAQ, per germline (reference sequence).

CDR3 loop: CASSQDLGGAQYF. DNA for the CDR3: TGTGCCAGCAGCCAAGATTTGGGGGGTGCGCAGTACTTC. The rearrangement links TRBV14 to TRBJ2-7; possibly TRBD2 for D (6 bases). Germline V gene data show CDR1 as SGHDN and CDR2 as FVKESK. V was shortened by 0 bases and J by 9 bases, with 12 bases between the two germline ends. This CDR3 spans 13 amino acids.

The V call is TRBV5-1, the J call TRBJ1-6; 7 bases align to TRBD1. The CDR3 length is 15 residues. The germline V gene has CDR1 SGHRS and CDR2 YFSETQ. Unmatched junction bases numbered 6, after V lost 4 bases and J lost 5 bases. For the CDR3, the DNA is TGCGCCAGCAGCGTGGGACAGCCAAATAATTCACCCCTCCACTTT. This codes for CASSVGQPNNSPLHF.

The chain links TRBV5-1 to TRBJ1-3; D possibly corresponds to TRBD1 (5 bases). V lost 6 bases, J lost 0 bases, and 10 bases lay in between. Per germline, CDR1 SGHRS and CDR2 YFSETQ. The CDR3 covers 14 residues. The CDR3: CASMGLVSGNTIYF. The CDR3 DNA sequence: TGCGCCAGCATGGGACTTGTCTCTGGAAACACCATATATTTT.

J is TRBJ1-6 and V is TRBV28, with a possible D match to TRBD1 (5 bases). Germline CDR1 reads MDHEN; CDR2 reads SYDVKM. Trimming left V 4 bases short and J 6 bases short, with 13 bases between. The length of the CDR3 is 15 residues. The DNA for the CDR3 is TGTGCCAGCAGTTACCTGGCGGGACCTAATTCACCCCTCCACTTT. Encoded protein: CASSYLAGPNSPLHF.

The chain has TRBV29-1 and TRBJ1-1; D unresolved. The CDR3 is made up of 17 amino acids. Germline CDR1 and CDR2: SQVTM and ANQGSEA. V gave up 2 bases and J gave up 0 bases, with 19 bases separating them. The CDR3 sequence is CSVESSGSHPMNTEAFF. The CDR3 nucleotides are TGCAGCGTTGAATCCTCGGGGAGCCACCCCATGAACACTGAAGCTTTCTTT.

The chain joins TRBV7-2 to TRBJ1-5, with D unresolved. Trimming removed 3 bases at V and 8 bases at J, with 17 bases between. This CDR3 has 15 residues. Germline V gene sequence: CDR1 SGHTA, CDR2 FQGNSA. CDR3 bases: TGTGCCAGCAGCTTGAGGGCGGACGCTCCCAAGCCCCAGCATTTT. It translates to CASSLRADAPKPQHF.

The rearrangement links TRBV7-8 to TRBJ2-3; 8 bases align to TRBD1. V dropped 0 bases and J dropped 7; count of bases not matched to a gene: 6. Germline V CDR1 and CDR2: SGHVS, FQNEAQ. CDR3 length equals 15 residues. CDR3 residues: CASSLAWTGSNTQYF. The CDR3 DNA reads TGTGCCAGCAGCTTAGCGTGGACAGGGTCTAATACGCAGTATTTT.

The V and J genes are TRBV5-1 and TRBJ2-1; no definite D call. This CDR3 is 14 amino acids long. Trimming pared 0 bases from V and 7 bases from J, leaving 11 bases between. Germline V gives CDR1 SGHRS, CDR2 YFSETQ. CDR3 sequence reads: CASSLDTTWNEQFF. CDR3 nucleotide sequence: TGCGCCAGCAGCTTGGACACCACGTGGAATGAGCAGTTCTTC. The full variable domain, completed using reference TRBV5-1 and TRBJ2-1, is KAGVTQTPRYLIKTRGQQVTLSCSPISGHRSVSWYQQTPGQGLQFLFEYFSETQRNKGNFPGRFSGRQFSNSRSEMNVSTLELGDSALYLCASSLDTTWNEQFFGPGTRLTVL.

This clone has a single count. This sequence joins TRBV7-3 and TRBJ1-2, with TRBD1 matching over 10 bases. Germline CDR1 is SGHTA and CDR2 is FQGTGA. After removal of 5 bases from V and 8 bases from J, the junction contained 5 bases not matched to a gene. The CDR3 extends over 13 amino acids. The CDR3 sequence: CASSPGTGVGYTF. As DNA, the CDR3 is TGTGCCAGCAGCCCTGGGACAGGGGTCGGCTACACCTTC.

This chain connects TRBV11-3 to TRBJ2-7; possibly TRBD1 for D (5 bases). The CDR3 is made up of 14 amino acids. Germline V gene data show CDR1 as SGHNT and CDR2 as YENEEA. V was shortened by 5 bases and J by 0 bases, with 11 bases between the two germline ends. CDR3 in DNA: TGTGCCAGCAGCACACTGACAGACTCCTACGAGCAGTACTTC. Its translation is CASSTLTDSYEQYF.

This clone has just one count. The chain recombines TRBV7-2 with TRBJ1-5; the D is unclear. This CDR3 has 13 amino acids. Germline CDR1 reads SGHTA; CDR2 reads FQGNSA. V lost 1 base to trimming and J lost 7 bases, with 8 bases between them. Written as DNA, the CDR3 is TGTGCCAGCAGCTTAGATGGTCGGCAGCCCCAGCATTTT. Translation: CASSLDGRQPQHF.

The chain links TRBV7-2 to TRBJ2-1; 10 positions agree with TRBD2. Germline CDR1 SGHTA, CDR2 FQGNSA. J was trimmed by 1 base and V by 7 bases; bases with no gene match: 4. This CDR3 has 15 amino acids. The CDR3 DNA is TGTGCCAGCACCTCTAGCGGGAGTTCCTACAATGAGCAGTTCTTC. It specifies CASTSSGSSYNEQFF. Drawing the rest from reference TRBV7-2 and TRBJ2-1, the complete variable domain is GAGVSQSPSNKVTEKGKDVELRCDPISGHTALYWYRQSLGQGLEFLIYFQGNSAPDKSGLPSDRFSAERTGGSVSTLTIQRTQQEDSAVYLCASTSSGSSYNEQFFGPGTRLTVL.

The rearrangement joins TRBV18 to TRBJ1-6; no firm D call. Germline V gives CDR1 KGHSH, CDR2 LQKENI. There are 12 residues in the CDR3. The V and J ends lost 6 bases and 14 bases respectively, with 14 bases between them. CDR3 sequence reads: CASSPRPWALHF. The CDR3 DNA sequence: TGTGCCAGCTCCCCTAGACCCTGGGCCCTCCACTTT.

The chain carries TRBV5-4 and TRBJ1-2; D perhaps matches TRBD1 (5 bases). V was trimmed by 3 bases and J by 5 bases, leaving 23 bases between them. CDR3 length equals 17 residues. Per the germline V gene, CDR1 is SGHNT and CDR2 is YYREEE (reference sequence). The CDR3 reads CASSSYAQGTLGYGYTF. CDR3 nucleotides: TGTGCCAGCAGCTCCTACGCGCAGGGAACCCTCGGGTATGGCTACACCTTC.

The CDR3, as DNA: TGTGCCAGCAGACGACAGGGTGGCTATGGCTACACCTTC. Its translation: CASRRQGGYGYTF. The V gene is TRBV27, the J gene TRBJ1-2; 7 bases agree with TRBD1. The junction had 5 bases not matched to a gene; V was cut back by 6 bases and J by 4 bases. The CDR3 spans 13 residues. Germline-derived CDR1 and CDR2 are MNHEY and SMNVEV (reference sequence).